The present entry profiles one T cell receptor beta chain with its context. Its cognate antigen is unknown. This sample was included in a study of T cells after yellow fever vaccination. Study-wide results and limits: Abundant bulk-population clonotypes could contaminate the FACS-sorted repertoires.

Template switching by 5'RACE produced TCR cDNA, adding a universal primer site and UMIs. TCRdb redid the calling of the 5' RACE reads with MiXCR, one entry per CDR3 protein. This sample has roughly 320,000 distinct CDR3 sequences, with about 10% found just once. This CDR3 is built from 17 residues. The junction had 10 bases not matched to a gene; V was cut back by 5 bases and J by 4 bases. CDR1 and CDR2 (germline): SGHVS, FQNEAQ. Here the sequenced sample was CD4+ T cells sorted from PBMCs, taken 45 days after the yellow fever booster vaccination. This receptor was obtained from a man aged 18-30 years who received the YFV17D yellow fever vaccine. V gene TRBV7-8 combines with J gene TRBJ2-2; 10 bases fit TRBD2. The DNA of the CDR3 is TGTGCCAGCAGCCCTCGATTGACTAGCGGGCCCACCGGGGAGCTGTTTTTT. Translation gives CASSPRLTSGPTGELFF. Supplemented by reference TRBV7-8 and TRBJ2-2, the full variable domain reads GAGVSQSPRYKVAKRGQDVALRCDPISGHVSLFWYQQALGQGPEFLTYFQNEAQLDKSGLPSDRFFAERPEGSVSTLKIQRTQQEDSAVYLCASSPRLTSGPTGELFFGEGSRLTVL.